A selection of T cell receptor beta chains follows, all from one sample in a study of T-cell reconstitution after alpha-beta-depleted transplantation in children. From the PCR reads, TCRdb called clonotypes with MiXCR, one entry per CDR3 protein. Here the sample spans 250,000 to 300,000 distinct CDR3 sequences, just over 7.5% being singletons. This specimen was peripheral blood, taken 360 days after TCRalphabeta/CD19-depleted stem cell transplant. These receptors were obtained from a female patient between 2 and 15 years old who had a stem cell transplant for Fanconi anemia, so the T cells may come from the graft donor. Both conserved end residues are part of each CDR3. A D gene is named only where the DNA matches it firmly. Only part of the rows carry a size: once, few, many, or a class if the clone is expanded.

abundance: few; v_gene: TRBV7-3; d_gene: .; j_gene: TRBJ2-3; CDR3nt: TGTGCCAGCAGCTTAAGGTGGGCGGGCACAGATACGCAGTATTTT; CDR3aa: CASSLRWAGTDTQYF
abundance: .; v_gene: TRBV3-1; d_gene: .; j_gene: TRBJ1-2; CDR3nt: TGTGCCAGCAGCCGGGAAAGGACAAATTGGAACTATGGCTACACCTTC; CDR3aa: CASSRERTNWNYGYTF
abundance: .; v_gene: TRBV19; d_gene: TRBD2; j_gene: TRBJ2-1; CDR3nt: TGTGCCGCGTCTTTAGCGGGAGATAGATGGAATGAGCAGTTCTTC; CDR3aa: CAASLAGDRWNEQFF
abundance: many; v_gene: TRBV20-1; d_gene: .; j_gene: TRBJ1-2; CDR3nt: TGCAGTGCTAGAGATGCACGGCAGTTTAACTATGGCTACACCTTC; CDR3aa: CSARDARQFNYGYTF
abundance: few; v_gene: TRBV20-1; d_gene: .; j_gene: TRBJ1-1; CDR3nt: TGCAGTGCTAGAGACGGACGTTGGAACACTGAAGCTTTCTTT; CDR3aa: CSARDGRWNTEAFF
abundance: many; v_gene: TRBV5-1; d_gene: .; j_gene: TRBJ2-5; CDR3nt: TGCGCCAGCAGCTTGGGCAGGGTGGAGACCCAGTACTTC; CDR3aa: CASSLGRVETQYF
abundance: .; v_gene: TRBV19; d_gene: TRBD1; j_gene: TRBJ1-5; CDR3nt: TGTGCCAGTGGGACAGGTAGCAATCAGCCCCAGCATTTT; CDR3aa: CASGTGSNQPQHF
abundance: few; v_gene: TRBV18; d_gene: TRBD1; j_gene: TRBJ2-7; CDR3nt: TGTGCCAGCTCACCTTGGGACAGGGACTACGAGCAGTACTTC; CDR3aa: CASSPWDRDYEQYF
abundance: few; v_gene: TRBV20-1; d_gene: TRBD2; j_gene: TRBJ2-3; CDR3nt: TGCAGTGCTAGAGATCTGGGACTAAGCACAGATACGCAGTATTTT; CDR3aa: CSARDLGLSTDTQYF
abundance: many; v_gene: TRBV15; d_gene: .; j_gene: TRBJ1-4; CDR3nt: TGTGCCACCAGCAGAGGGGTGGGTTACAATGAAAAACTGTTTTTT; CDR3aa: CATSRGVGYNEKLFF
abundance: medium-sized; v_gene: TRBV7-3; d_gene: .; j_gene: TRBJ2-1; CDR3nt: TGTGCCAGCAGGGTACAGGGTGGGCCCTACAATGAGCAGTTCTTC; CDR3aa: CASRVQGGPYNEQFF
abundance: .; v_gene: TRBV7-3; d_gene: TRBD2; j_gene: TRBJ2-1; CDR3nt: TGTGCCAGCAGCTCCCGGACTAGCGGGGGGGAGTACAATGAGCAGTTCTTC; CDR3aa: CASSSRTSGGEYNEQFF
abundance: few; v_gene: TRBV30; d_gene: .; j_gene: TRBJ2-2; CDR3nt: TGTGCCCAGATCGAACGGGGCCTCCCGGCCGGGGAGCTGTTTTTT; CDR3aa: CAQIERGLPAGELFF
abundance: few; v_gene: TRBV7-2; d_gene: TRBD2; j_gene: TRBJ2-4; CDR3nt: TGTGCCAGCAGCTTACCCCCGAGCGGGGCGACAGCCAAAAACATTCAGTACTTC; CDR3aa: CASSLPPSGATAKNIQYF
abundance: many; v_gene: TRBV5-1; d_gene: .; j_gene: TRBJ2-7; CDR3nt: TGCGCCAGCAGCTCCCTTCGGGGCTACGAGCAGTACTTC; CDR3aa: CASSSLRGYEQYF
abundance: .; v_gene: TRBV2; d_gene: TRBD1; j_gene: TRBJ2-7; CDR3nt: TGTGCCAGCATGAGGGGGCTGCCCTACGAGCAGTACTTC; CDR3aa: CASMRGLPYEQYF
abundance: many; v_gene: TRBV6-1; d_gene: .; j_gene: TRBJ1-1; CDR3nt: TGTGCCAGCAGCCGGGTTACGCTCGCTGAAGCTTTCTTT; CDR3aa: CASSRVTLAEAFF
abundance: many; v_gene: TRBV4-1; d_gene: .; j_gene: TRBJ2-7; CDR3nt: TGCGCCAGCAGCCAAGAGCAGGGGTTGGGAGAGCAGTACTTC; CDR3aa: CASSQEQGLGEQYF
abundance: many; v_gene: TRBV20-1; d_gene: .; j_gene: TRBJ1-2; CDR3nt: TGCAGTGCTAGATCCCTTCCAACAGGGTTGGCTAACTATGGCTACACCTTC; CDR3aa: CSARSLPTGLANYGYTF
abundance: few; v_gene: TRBV11-2; d_gene: TRBD2; j_gene: TRBJ2-2; CDR3nt: TGTGCCAGCATCGGGCTCCCGGGGGGAGTAGGGGAGCTGTTTTTT; CDR3aa: CASIGLPGGVGELFF
abundance: many; v_gene: TRBV7-2; d_gene: .; j_gene: TRBJ1-3; CDR3nt: TGTGCCAGCAGCCCAGGGTGGGGAAACACCATATATTTT; CDR3aa: CASSPGWGNTIYF
abundance: .; v_gene: TRBV4-2; d_gene: TRBD1; j_gene: TRBJ1-2; CDR3nt: TGTGCCAGCAGCCAACCTCAGGGGGCAAGAGGTGGCTACACCTTC; CDR3aa: CASSQPQGARGGYTF
abundance: .; v_gene: TRBV5-5; d_gene: TRBD1; j_gene: TRBJ2-7; CDR3nt: TGTGCCAGCAGCTTGGTTGGGACAGGGAAAACTTACGAGCAGTACTTC; CDR3aa: CASSLVGTGKTYEQYF
abundance: few; v_gene: TRBV9; d_gene: TRBD1; j_gene: TRBJ2-7; CDR3nt: TGTGCCAGCAGCGTAGGGGTCTCCCGGGACAGGGATGGAGTATACGAGCAGTACTTC; CDR3aa: CASSVGVSRDRDGVYEQYF
abundance: few; v_gene: TRBV28; d_gene: .; j_gene: TRBJ2-7; CDR3nt: TGTGCCAGCAGCCATGGGAGTTTGTTCGGCGAGCAGTACTTC; CDR3aa: CASSHGSLFGEQYF
abundance: few; v_gene: TRBV27; d_gene: .; j_gene: TRBJ2-3; CDR3nt: TGTGCCAGCAGTTTTAGGGGGTTTACGGATACGCAGTATTTT; CDR3aa: CASSFRGFTDTQYF
abundance: once; v_gene: TRBV2; d_gene: .; j_gene: TRBJ2-3; CDR3nt: TGTGCCTTCAGCCCTGGACTTTTTGGGGGAGATACGCAGTATTTT; CDR3aa: CAFSPGLFGGDTQYF
abundance: many; v_gene: TRBV30; d_gene: .; j_gene: TRBJ1-1; CDR3nt: TGTGCCTGGAAGGTTGAAGCGGAGGTGAGAGCTTTCTTT; CDR3aa: CAWKVEAEVRAFF
abundance: many; v_gene: TRBV28; d_gene: .; j_gene: TRBJ2-1; CDR3nt: TGTGCCAGCAGTTTCGTCCAGTACAATGAGCAGTTCTTC; CDR3aa: CASSFVQYNEQFF
abundance: many; v_gene: TRBV28; d_gene: TRBD2; j_gene: TRBJ2-7; CDR3nt: TGTGCCAGCAGTTCTCCCCTAGCGGGAGTAGGGAACGAGCAGTACTTC; CDR3aa: CASSSPLAGVGNEQYF
abundance: many; v_gene: TRBV4-2; d_gene: TRBD1; j_gene: TRBJ2-5; CDR3nt: TGTGCCAGCAGCCAGGACAGGGGTGGGGAGACCCAGTACTTC; CDR3aa: CASSQDRGGETQYF
abundance: few; v_gene: TRBV28; d_gene: TRBD2; j_gene: TRBJ2-2; CDR3nt: TGTGCCAGCAGAATAGCGGGGGGGCCTGCCGGGGAGCTGTTTTTT; CDR3aa: CASRIAGGPAGELFF
abundance: many; v_gene: TRBV3-1; d_gene: TRBD2; j_gene: TRBJ2-5; CDR3nt: TGTGCCAGCAGCCACGTGGCTAGCGGGGGAGAGACCCAGTACTTC; CDR3aa: CASSHVASGGETQYF
abundance: many; v_gene: TRBV5-6; d_gene: .; j_gene: TRBJ2-1; CDR3nt: TGTGCCAGCAGCTTAATAGCCATACCCAATGAGCAGTTCTTC; CDR3aa: CASSLIAIPNEQFF
abundance: few; v_gene: TRBV6-5; d_gene: .; j_gene: TRBJ2-3; CDR3nt: TGTGCCAGCAGTTTGGTCAAGGCGGCCTACACAGATACGCAGTATTTT; CDR3aa: CASSLVKAAYTDTQYF
abundance: many; v_gene: TRBV7-3; d_gene: TRBD1; j_gene: TRBJ2-1; CDR3nt: TGTGCCAGCAGCTTGACAGGGGATCTCAATGAGCAGTTCTTC; CDR3aa: CASSLTGDLNEQFF
abundance: .; v_gene: TRBV12-5; d_gene: TRBD1; j_gene: TRBJ2-1; CDR3nt: TGTGCTAGTGGGACGGGACAGCCCAATGAGCAGTTCTTC; CDR3aa: CASGTGQPNEQFF
abundance: .; v_gene: TRBV2; d_gene: .; j_gene: TRBJ1-1; CDR3nt: TGTGCCTGCAGGCAGGGAGCTACTGAAGCTTTCTTT; CDR3aa: CACRQGATEAFF
abundance: many; v_gene: TRBV6-4; d_gene: TRBD2; j_gene: TRBJ2-3; CDR3nt: TGTGCCAGCAGTGAGTCTAGCGGCAACACAGATACGCAGTATTTT; CDR3aa: CASSESSGNTDTQYF
abundance: many; v_gene: TRBV28; d_gene: TRBD2; j_gene: TRBJ2-2; CDR3nt: TGTGCCAGCAGACGTAGCGGGGGTAGTTGGACCGGGGAGCTGTTTTTT; CDR3aa: CASRRSGGSWTGELFF
abundance: many; v_gene: TRBV11-1; d_gene: TRBD1; j_gene: TRBJ1-6; CDR3nt: TGTGCCAGCAGCTTACCCCGGACAGGGGGCGGCTATAATTCACCCCTCCACTTT; CDR3aa: CASSLPRTGGGYNSPLHF
abundance: many; v_gene: TRBV28; d_gene: .; j_gene: TRBJ2-1; CDR3nt: TGTGCCCACCTCGGCGCGCACTCGACCTACAATGAGCAGTTCTTC; CDR3aa: CAHLGAHSTYNEQFF
abundance: few; v_gene: TRBV2; d_gene: TRBD1; j_gene: TRBJ2-6; CDR3nt: TGTGCCAGCAGTGAGGACAGGGGAAGGGGTATTTTCTCTGGGGCCAACGTCCTGACTTTC; CDR3aa: CASSEDRGRGIFSGANVLTF
abundance: many; v_gene: TRBV12-3/TRBV12-4; d_gene: .; j_gene: TRBJ1-5; CDR3nt: TGTGCCAGCAGTTTCCGGGAGAAAAATCAGCCCCAGCATTTT; CDR3aa: CASSFREKNQPQHF
abundance: many; v_gene: TRBV11-1; d_gene: .; j_gene: TRBJ1-1; CDR3nt: TGTGCCAGCAGCTTAGCGGCCAGGGGGAACACTGAAGCTTTCTTT; CDR3aa: CASSLAARGNTEAFF
abundance: few; v_gene: TRBV4-1; d_gene: TRBD1; j_gene: TRBJ1-1; CDR3nt: TGCGCCAGCAGCCAGCGACAGGGGATTGCCGGTGAAGCTTTCTTT; CDR3aa: CASSQRQGIAGEAFF
abundance: medium-sized; v_gene: TRBV4-1; d_gene: .; j_gene: TRBJ2-5; CDR3nt: TGCGCCAGCAGCCAAGTTAGGAGCCCACAAGAGACCCAGTACTTC; CDR3aa: CASSQVRSPQETQYF
abundance: .; v_gene: TRBV20-1; d_gene: .; j_gene: TRBJ1-1; CDR3nt: TGCAGTGCTCCAGGGCGAAGACGGGGGCAGGCAGCTTTCTTT; CDR3aa: CSAPGRRRGQAAFF
abundance: .; v_gene: TRBV7-2; d_gene: TRBD2; j_gene: TRBJ2-1; CDR3nt: TGTGCCAGCAGCTTAGGTGGACTAGCGGGGGATGAGCAGTTCTTC; CDR3aa: CASSLGGLAGDEQFF
abundance: few; v_gene: TRBV6-1; d_gene: .; j_gene: TRBJ1-2; CDR3nt: TGTGCCAGCACCCCTAGGGGGGGCAGTGGCTACACCTTC; CDR3aa: CASTPRGGSGYTF
abundance: many; v_gene: TRBV28; d_gene: .; j_gene: TRBJ2-6; CDR3nt: TGTGCCAGCAGGCCCTCTGGGGCCAACGTCCTGACTTTC; CDR3aa: CASRPSGANVLTF
abundance: .; v_gene: TRBV20-1; d_gene: .; j_gene: TRBJ2-7; CDR3nt: TGCAGTGCTAGAGATCCTAGGGGGAGCTCCTACGAGCAGTACTTC; CDR3aa: CSARDPRGSSYEQYF
abundance: many; v_gene: TRBV4-2; d_gene: .; j_gene: TRBJ2-7; CDR3nt: TGTGCCAGCAGCTTCGGGATCGGGTACGAGCAGTACTTC; CDR3aa: CASSFGIGYEQYF
abundance: few; v_gene: TRBV11-2; d_gene: TRBD2; j_gene: TRBJ2-3; CDR3nt: TGTGCCAGCAGCGGACCGCGGGGGAACACAGATACGCAGTATTTT; CDR3aa: CASSGPRGNTDTQYF
abundance: many; v_gene: TRBV9; d_gene: TRBD2; j_gene: TRBJ2-3; CDR3nt: TGTGCCAGCAGCGTCCGGGGGGACACAGATACGCAGTATTTT; CDR3aa: CASSVRGDTDTQYF